This T cell receptor (beta chain) was sequenced for a study of blood T cell repertoires in COVID-19. Overall study context: Researchers got acute and convalescent COVID-19 samples from the United States, Italy and Spain.

The junction had 16 bases not matched to a gene; V was cut back by 7 bases and J by 7 bases. Per germline, CDR1 MDHEN and CDR2 SYDVKM. This CDR3 spans 17 amino acids. Assay used: immunoSEQ multiplex PCR; TCRdb lists only in-frame clones, some missing. The profile shows about 150,000 clones, about 85% of them singletons. The genes are TRBV28 and TRBJ2-2; 9 nucleotides match TRBD1. The specimen was PBMCs or T cells enriched from blood (not recorded which). The clonotype was recovered from a woman aged 40 to 49 who had been exposed to COVID-19. The CDR3 coding sequence is TGTGCCAGCACTTCTCAGGCTTGGGACAGGGCCGGCGGGGAGCTGTTTTTT. It is translated as CASTSQAWDRAGGELFF.